This T cell receptor beta chain comes out of a study of T cell changes during pregnancy in multiple sclerosis. J was trimmed by 3 bases and V by 3 bases; bases with no gene match: 8. From germline, CDR1 is MGHRA and CDR2 YSYEKL. The CDR3 contains 16 residues. Measured with immunoSEQ multiplex PCR; TCRdb has only the in-frame clones, and not every one. The sample records 100,000 to 130,000 clones, less than 95% being singletons. The specimen was peripheral blood, collected in the third trimester of pregnancy. This TCR was recovered from a female donor in good health, enrolled as a control in a pregnancy study. The chain joins TRBV4-1 to TRBJ1-2; 9 bases map to TRBD1. The CDR3 region is CASSQGQGRQYYGYTF. The DNA for the CDR3 is TGCGCCAGCAGCCAGGGACAGGGACGTCAATACTATGGCTACACCTTC.